This is a list of T cell receptor beta chains from one sample in a study of blood T cells in healthy people across ages. MiXCR, applied by TCRdb to the 5' RACE reads, yields one record per CDR3 protein. This table holds about 1.6 million distinct CDR3 sequences, roughly 32% found once. Sequencing used blood. Receptor source: a woman aged 25 to 39 in good health. CDR3s include the opening cysteine and the closing phenylalanine or tryptophan. Each record gives: J gene, clone size, V gene, D gene, CDR3 protein, CDR3 DNA. The D gene is left open where the match is weak. Size values are once, few and many counts, or a class for expanded clones, and some rows have none.

>TRBJ2-5|few|TRBV28|-
CASSFFGQGGRETQYF
TGTGCCAGCAGTTTTTTCGGACAGGGAGGGAGAGAGACCCAGTACTTC
>TRBJ1-6|few|TRBV5-1|-
CASSLTGSLNSPLHF
TGCGCCAGCAGCTTAACCGGATCCCTGAATTCACCCCTCCACTTT
>TRBJ1-1|-|TRBV20-1|-
CSAPREASNTEAFF
TGCAGTGCTCCCCGGGAGGCTTCGAACACTGAAGCTTTCTTT
>TRBJ2-7|-|TRBV20-1|-
CSARGEGGLYEQYF
TGCAGTGCTAGAGGCGAAGGGGGTTTGTACGAGCAGTACTTC
>TRBJ2-3|-|TRBV3-1|TRBD1
CASSPYRGGQGTDTQYF
TGTGCCAGCAGCCCTTATCGAGGGGGACAGGGCACAGATACGCAGTATTTT
>TRBJ2-5|few|TRBV11-2|-
CASSISVQETQYF
TGTGCCAGCAGCATATCAGTCCAAGAGACCCAGTACTTC
>TRBJ2-7|-|TRBV27|TRBD2
CASSLFRGGTEQYF
TGTGCCAGCAGTTTATTCCGGGGAGGGACCGAGCAGTACTTC
>TRBJ2-1|-|TRBV20-1|-
CSARPGLLNNEQFF
TGCAGTGCTCGGCCGGGGCTACTCAACAATGAGCAGTTCTTC
>TRBJ2-7|-|TRBV7-6|-
CASRSEGGQQYF
TGTGCCAGCCGATCGGAGGGGGGGCAGCAGTACTTC
>TRBJ2-3|-|TRBV5-1|TRBD2
CASSSSARGAPDTQYF
TGCGCCAGCAGCTCTTCCGCGCGGGGGGCGCCAGATACGCAGTATTTT
>TRBJ1-2|few|TRBV3-1|TRBD1
CASSQRRMTGGVPTYGYTF
TGTGCCAGCAGCCAACGGAGGATGACAGGGGGAGTTCCTACCTATGGCTACACCTTC
>TRBJ2-5|-|TRBV6-1|TRBD1
CASRQGDFTQETQYF
TGTGCCAGCAGACAGGGGGACTTCACTCAAGAGACCCAGTACTTC
>TRBJ1-2|-|TRBV7-9|-
CASSFYRIYGYTF
TGTGCCAGCAGCTTCTACAGGATCTATGGCTACACCTTC
>TRBJ2-5|many|TRBV11-2|TRBD2
CASSRSGLQETQYF
TGTGCCAGCAGCCGGTCGGGACTACAAGAGACCCAGTACTTC
>TRBJ1-5|-|TRBV2|-
CASSEVTSGQPQHF
TGTGCCAGCAGTGAAGTCACTTCAGGTCAGCCCCAGCATTTT
>TRBJ2-7|few|TRBV20-1|-
CSADEDRTYEQYF
TGCAGTGCTGACGAGGACAGAACCTACGAGCAGTACTTC
>TRBJ2-7|many|TRBV29-1|-
CSGGTESYEQYF
TGCAGCGGAGGGACGGAGAGTTACGAGCAGTACTTC
>TRBJ2-1|-|TRBV9|TRBD2
CASRPGLVDNEQFF
TGTGCCAGCAGGCCGGGACTAGTGGACAATGAGCAGTTCTTC
>TRBJ1-2|few|TRBV6-2/TRBV6-3|-
CASSLLGVPDGYTF
TGTGCCAGCAGCCTGCTCGGGGTCCCGGATGGCTACACCTTC
>TRBJ2-7|-|TRBV15|TRBD1
CATRVFGTGDYEQYF
TGTGCCACCAGAGTCTTCGGGACAGGGGACTACGAGCAGTACTTC
>TRBJ1-2|few|TRBV7-3|-
CASSLNGEANYGYTF
TGTGCCAGCAGCTTAAACGGGGAAGCTAACTATGGCTACACCTTC
>TRBJ2-3|few|TRBV2|TRBD1
CASGTGTTDTQYF
TGTGCCAGTGGGACAGGGACCACAGATACGCAGTATTTT
>TRBJ2-2|-|TRBV29-1|-
CSVENNGAGELFF
TGCAGCGTTGAAAATAATGGGGCCGGGGAGCTGTTTTTT
>TRBJ1-1|-|TRBV3-1|-
CASSQEHSLMNTEAFF
TGTGCCAGCAGCCAAGAACACAGCCTTATGAACACTGAAGCTTTCTTT
>TRBJ2-5|-|TRBV18|TRBD1
CASSPNLGQQETQYF
TGTGCCAGCTCACCAAACCTGGGACAGCAAGAGACCCAGTACTTC
>TRBJ1-2|few|TRBV12-3/TRBV12-4|-
CASSPTDVYTF
TGTGCCAGCAGTCCCACGGACGTGTACACCTTC
>TRBJ2-1|-|TRBV5-6|TRBD1
CASSLDQGAVINEQFF
TGTGCCAGCAGCTTGGACCAGGGGGCCGTCATCAATGAGCAGTTCTTC
>TRBJ2-7|-|TRBV20-1|TRBD1
CSTGGFSYEQYF
TGCAGCACAGGGGGCTTCAGCTACGAGCAGTACTTC
>TRBJ2-5|many|TRBV29-1|-
CSVEDGEETQYF
TGCAGCGTTGAAGACGGCGAAGAGACCCAGTACTTC
>TRBJ2-5|few|TRBV9|TRBD2
CASSSGLVVETQYF
TGTGCCAGCAGCTCCGGACTAGTAGTGGAGACCCAGTACTTC
>TRBJ1-1|few|TRBV5-5|-
CASSGLGRPLGDTEAFF
TGTGCCAGCAGCGGCCTGGGACGGCCGCTGGGGGACACTGAAGCTTTCTTT
>TRBJ2-2|-|TRBV4-1|TRBD2
CASSPGPAGDTGELFF
TGCGCCAGCAGCCCTGGCCCGGCGGGAGACACCGGGGAGCTGTTTTTT
>TRBJ2-7|-|TRBV10-3|TRBD2
CAIRTSSNEQYF
TGTGCCATCCGGACTAGCTCCAACGAGCAGTACTTC
>TRBJ2-5|once|TRBV5-6|TRBD1
CASTRDRGRLGETQYF
TGTGCCAGCACCCGGGACAGGGGGCGTCTGGGGGAGACCCAGTACTTC
>TRBJ2-5|many|TRBV29-1|-
CSVGVSGSQETQYF
TGCAGCGTGGGGGTGTCAGGTTCCCAAGAGACCCAGTACTTC